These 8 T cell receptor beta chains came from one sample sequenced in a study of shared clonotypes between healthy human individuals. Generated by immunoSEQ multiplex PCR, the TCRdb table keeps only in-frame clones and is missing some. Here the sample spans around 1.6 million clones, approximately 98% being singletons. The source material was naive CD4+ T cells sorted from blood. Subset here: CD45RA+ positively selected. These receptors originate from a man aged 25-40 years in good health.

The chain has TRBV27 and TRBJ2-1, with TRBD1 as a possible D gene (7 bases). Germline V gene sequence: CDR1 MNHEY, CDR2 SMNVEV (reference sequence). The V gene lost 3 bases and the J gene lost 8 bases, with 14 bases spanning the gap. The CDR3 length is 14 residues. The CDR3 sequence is CASSLEGALHEQFF. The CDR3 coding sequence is TGTGCCAGCAGTTTGGAGGGGGCGCTACATGAGCAGTTCTTC.

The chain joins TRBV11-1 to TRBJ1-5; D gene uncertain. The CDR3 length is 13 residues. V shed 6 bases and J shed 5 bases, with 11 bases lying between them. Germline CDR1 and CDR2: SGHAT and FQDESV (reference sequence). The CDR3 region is CASSRGFDQPQHF. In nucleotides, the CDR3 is TGTGCCAGCAGTAGAGGGTTTGATCAGCCCCAGCATTTT.

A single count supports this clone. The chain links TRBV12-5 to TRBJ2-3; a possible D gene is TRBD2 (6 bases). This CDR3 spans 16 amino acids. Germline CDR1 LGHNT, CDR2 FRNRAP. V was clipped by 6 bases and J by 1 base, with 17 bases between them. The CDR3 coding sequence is TGTGCTAGTGGGCTCTCCCACGGAGGGGGCACAGATACGCAGTATTTT. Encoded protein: CASGLSHGGGTDTQYF.

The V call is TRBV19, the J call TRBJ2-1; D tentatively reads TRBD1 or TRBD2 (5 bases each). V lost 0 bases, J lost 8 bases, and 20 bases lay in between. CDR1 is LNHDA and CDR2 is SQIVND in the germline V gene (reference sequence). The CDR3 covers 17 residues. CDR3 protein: CASSIDGGSGTRDEQFF. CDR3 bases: TGTGCCAGTAGTATAGATGGTGGGTCGGGGACCCGCGATGAGCAGTTCTTC.

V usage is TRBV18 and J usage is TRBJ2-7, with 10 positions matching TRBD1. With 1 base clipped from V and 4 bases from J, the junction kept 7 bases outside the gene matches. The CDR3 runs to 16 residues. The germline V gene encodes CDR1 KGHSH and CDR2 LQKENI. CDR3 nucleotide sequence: TGTGCCAGCTCACCACTGACAGGGGGCGATGTATACGAGCAGTACTTC. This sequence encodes CASSPLTGGDVYEQYF.

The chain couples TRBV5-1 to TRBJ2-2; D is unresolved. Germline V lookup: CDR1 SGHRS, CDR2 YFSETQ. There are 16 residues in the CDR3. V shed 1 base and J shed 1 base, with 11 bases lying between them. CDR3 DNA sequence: TGCGCCAGCAGCTTGAACGGGTTAGTGAACACCGGGGAGCTGTTTTTT. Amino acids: CASSLNGLVNTGELFF.

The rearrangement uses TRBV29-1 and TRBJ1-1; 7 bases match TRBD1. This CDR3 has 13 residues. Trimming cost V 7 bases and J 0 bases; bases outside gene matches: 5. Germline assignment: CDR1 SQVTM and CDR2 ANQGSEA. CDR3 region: CSATGQMNTEAFF. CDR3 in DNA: TGCAGCGCGACGGGACAGATGAACACTGAAGCTTTCTTT.

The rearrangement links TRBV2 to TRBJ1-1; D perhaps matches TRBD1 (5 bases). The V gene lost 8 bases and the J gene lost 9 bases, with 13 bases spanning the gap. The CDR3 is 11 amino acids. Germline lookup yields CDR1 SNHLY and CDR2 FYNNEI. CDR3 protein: CASEGSSQAFF. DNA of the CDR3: TGTGCCAGCGAGGGGTCTTCCCAAGCTTTCTTT.